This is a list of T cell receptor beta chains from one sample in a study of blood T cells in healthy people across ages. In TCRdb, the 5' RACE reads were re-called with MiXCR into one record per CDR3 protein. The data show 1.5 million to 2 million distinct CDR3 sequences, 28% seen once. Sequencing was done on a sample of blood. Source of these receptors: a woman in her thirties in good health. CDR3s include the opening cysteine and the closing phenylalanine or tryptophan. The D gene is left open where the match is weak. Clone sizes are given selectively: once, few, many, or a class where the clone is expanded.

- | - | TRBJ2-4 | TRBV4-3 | TGCGCCAGCAGCCAAGAGCTGTCAGCCAAAAACATTCAGTACTTC | CASSQELSAKNIQYF
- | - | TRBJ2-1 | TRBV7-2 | TGTGCCAGCAGCTTATTAGTAGATCCCGGCGTTGAGCAGTTCTTC | CASSLLVDPGVEQFF
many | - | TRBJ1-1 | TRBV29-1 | TGCAGCGTTGGACGCGAAGCTTTCTTT | CSVGREAFF
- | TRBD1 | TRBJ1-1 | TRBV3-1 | TGTGCCTGCAGCCCGCGGGACAGAGGGAACACTGAAGCTTTCTTT | CACSPRDRGNTEAFF
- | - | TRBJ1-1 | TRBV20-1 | TGCAGTGCTAGAGTGATAATGAACACTGAAGCTTTCTTT | CSARVIMNTEAFF
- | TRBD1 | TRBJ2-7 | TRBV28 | TGTGCCAGCAGTTTGCCGGGACAGGGGTCTCTTAGCGAGCAGTACTTC | CASSLPGQGSLSEQYF
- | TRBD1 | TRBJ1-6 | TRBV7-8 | TGTGCCAGCAGCGTAAGGACAGGGGATAATTCACCCCTCCACTTT | CASSVRTGDNSPLHF
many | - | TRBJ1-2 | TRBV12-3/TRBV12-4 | TGTGCCAGCAGTTTAGTCCAGGGGCAATCTCGTGGCTACACCTTC | CASSLVQGQSRGYTF
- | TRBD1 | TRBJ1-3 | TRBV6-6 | TGTGCCAGCAGGGCGACAGGGGGCGCGGGAAACACCATATATTTT | CASRATGGAGNTIYF
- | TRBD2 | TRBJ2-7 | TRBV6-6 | TGTGCCAGCAACTCAGCGGGAGGGCCTGGGGAGCAGTACTTC | CASNSAGGPGEQYF
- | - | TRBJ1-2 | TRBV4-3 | TGCGCCAGCAGCCGACGGGACTGGGGCTATGGCTACACCTTC | CASSRRDWGYGYTF
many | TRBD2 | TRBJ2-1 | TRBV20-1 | TGCAGTGCTCGACCATCAGGGACTAGCGGAAGGGGGGATGAGCAGTTCTTC | CSARPSGTSGRGDEQFF
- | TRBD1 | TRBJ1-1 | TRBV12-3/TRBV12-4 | TGTGCCAGCACTTCCGCCGGGACAGGGGATACTGAAGCTTTCTTT | CASTSAGTGDTEAFF
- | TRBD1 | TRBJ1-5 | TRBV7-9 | TGTGCCAGCAGCGAAGGGACAGGGAGAAGCAATCAGCCCCAGCATTTT | CASSEGTGRSNQPQHF
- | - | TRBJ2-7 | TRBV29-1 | TGCAGCGTTGACGACGGGCCCGGTTACGAGCAGTACTTC | CSVDDGPGYEQYF
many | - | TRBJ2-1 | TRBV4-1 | TGCGCCAGCAGCCAAAGCCCCCTTGGCAATGAGCAGTTCTTC | CASSQSPLGNEQFF
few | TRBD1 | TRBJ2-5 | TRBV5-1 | TGCGCCAGCAGAGGAACGGACAGGGGAAGTCGAGAGACCCAGTACTTC | CASRGTDRGSRETQYF